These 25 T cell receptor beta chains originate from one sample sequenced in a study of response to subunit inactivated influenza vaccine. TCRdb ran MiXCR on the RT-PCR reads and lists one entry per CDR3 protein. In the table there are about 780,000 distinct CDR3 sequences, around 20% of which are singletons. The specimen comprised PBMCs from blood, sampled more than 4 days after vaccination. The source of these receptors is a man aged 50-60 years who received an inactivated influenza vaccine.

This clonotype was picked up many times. This CDR3 is CASSYEQNTEAFF. The CDR3 nucleotides are TGTGCCAGCAGTTACGAGCAGAACACTGAAGCTTTCTTT. This rearrangement joins TRBV6-6 to TRBJ1-1; D gene unclear. This CDR3 contains 13 residues. Per the germline V gene, CDR1 is MNHNY and CDR2 is SVGAGI (reference sequence). V was pared by 2 bases and J by 1 base, with 5 bases between.

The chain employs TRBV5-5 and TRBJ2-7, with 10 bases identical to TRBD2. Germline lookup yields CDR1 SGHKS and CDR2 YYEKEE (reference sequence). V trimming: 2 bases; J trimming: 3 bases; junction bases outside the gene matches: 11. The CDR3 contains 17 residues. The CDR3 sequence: CASSFGLSASGSYEQYF. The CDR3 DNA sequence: TGTGCCAGCAGCTTCGGTCTTTCTGCTAGCGGGAGCTACGAGCAGTACTTC.

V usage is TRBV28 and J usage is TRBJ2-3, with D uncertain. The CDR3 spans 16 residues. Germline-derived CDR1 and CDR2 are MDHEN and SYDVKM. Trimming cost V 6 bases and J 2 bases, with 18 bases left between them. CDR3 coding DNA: TGTGCCAGCAGGGGGATATACTCACCGTCCACAGATACGCAGTATTTT. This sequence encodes CASRGIYSPSTDTQYF.

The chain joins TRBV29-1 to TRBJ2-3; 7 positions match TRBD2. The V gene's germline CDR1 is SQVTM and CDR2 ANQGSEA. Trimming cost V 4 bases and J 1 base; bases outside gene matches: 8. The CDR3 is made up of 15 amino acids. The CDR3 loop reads CSVATASGRTDTQYF. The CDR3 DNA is TGCAGCGTTGCGACCGCTAGCGGTCGCACAGATACGCAGTATTTT.

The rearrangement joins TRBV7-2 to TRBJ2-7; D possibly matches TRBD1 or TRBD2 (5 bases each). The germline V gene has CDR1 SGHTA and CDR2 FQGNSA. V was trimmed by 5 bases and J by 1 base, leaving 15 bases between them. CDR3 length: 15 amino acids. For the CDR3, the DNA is TGTGCCAGCAGCATACCGGGACGCCGTTCCTACGAGCAGTACTTC. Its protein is CASSIPGRRSYEQYF. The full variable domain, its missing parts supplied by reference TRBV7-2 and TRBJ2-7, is GAGVSQSPSNKVTEKGKDVELRCDPISGHTALYWYRQSLGQGLEFLIYFQGNSAPDKSGLPSDRFSAERTGGSVSTLTIQRTQQEDSAVYLCASSIPGRRSYEQYFGPGTRLTVT.

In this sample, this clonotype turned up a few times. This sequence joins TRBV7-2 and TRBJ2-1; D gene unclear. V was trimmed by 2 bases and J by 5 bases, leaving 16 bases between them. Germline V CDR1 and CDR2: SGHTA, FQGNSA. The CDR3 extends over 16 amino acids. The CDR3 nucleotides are TGTGCCAGCAGCTTATCGCTTCTACGCCCTCACAATGAGCAGTTCTTC. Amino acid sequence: CASSLSLLRPHNEQFF.

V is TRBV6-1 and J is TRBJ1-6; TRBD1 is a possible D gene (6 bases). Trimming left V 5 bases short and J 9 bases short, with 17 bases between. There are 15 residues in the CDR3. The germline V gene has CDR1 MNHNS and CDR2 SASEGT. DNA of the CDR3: TGTGCCAGCAGTCAAAAACAGGGTTTAGGTTCACCCCTCCACTTT. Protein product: CASSQKQGLGSPLHF.

The chain's CDR3 is CSAKGPTGSHNEQFF. CDR3 bases: TGCAGTGCAAAGGGACCGACGGGAAGCCACAATGAGCAGTTCTTC. The chain carries TRBV20-1 and TRBJ2-1; the D call may be TRBD1 or TRBD2 (5 bases each). The CDR3 is made up of 15 amino acids. V was clipped by 6 bases and J by 5 bases, with 20 bases between them. Germline-derived CDR1 and CDR2 are DFQATT and SNEGSKA (reference sequence).

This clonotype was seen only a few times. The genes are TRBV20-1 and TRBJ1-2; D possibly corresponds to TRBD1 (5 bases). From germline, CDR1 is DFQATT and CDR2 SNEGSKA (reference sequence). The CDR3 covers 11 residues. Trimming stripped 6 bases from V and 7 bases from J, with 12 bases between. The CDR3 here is CSAGGSSGYTF. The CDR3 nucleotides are TGCAGTGCCGGGGGTAGTAGTGGCTACACCTTC.

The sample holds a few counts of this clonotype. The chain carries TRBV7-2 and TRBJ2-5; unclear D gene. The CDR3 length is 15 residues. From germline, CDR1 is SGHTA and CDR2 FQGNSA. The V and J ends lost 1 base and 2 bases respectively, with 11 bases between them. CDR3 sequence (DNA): TGTGCCAGCAGCTTAGGGTTCCCTGGGCAAGAGACCCAGTACTTC. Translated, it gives CASSLGFPGQETQYF.

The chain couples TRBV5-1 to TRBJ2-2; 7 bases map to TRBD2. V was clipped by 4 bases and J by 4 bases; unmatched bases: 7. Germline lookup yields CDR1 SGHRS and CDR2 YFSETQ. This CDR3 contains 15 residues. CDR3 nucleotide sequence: TGCGCCAGCAGCATCCGGGACTACCTCACCGGGGAGCTGTTTTTT. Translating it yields CASSIRDYLTGELFF.

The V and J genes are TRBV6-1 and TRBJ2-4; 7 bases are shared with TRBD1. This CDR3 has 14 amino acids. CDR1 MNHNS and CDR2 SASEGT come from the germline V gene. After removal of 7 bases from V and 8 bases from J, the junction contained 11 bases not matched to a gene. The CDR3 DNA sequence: TGTGCCAGCAAATACCAAACAGGGGTAGACATTCAGTACTTC. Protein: CASKYQTGVDIQYF.

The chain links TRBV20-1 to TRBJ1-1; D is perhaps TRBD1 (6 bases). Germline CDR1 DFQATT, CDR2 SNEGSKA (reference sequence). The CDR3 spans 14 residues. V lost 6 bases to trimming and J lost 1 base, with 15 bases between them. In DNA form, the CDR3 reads TGCAGTGCCACCGGAGGGGGAGCGAACACTGAAGCTTTCTTT. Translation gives CSATGGGANTEAFF.

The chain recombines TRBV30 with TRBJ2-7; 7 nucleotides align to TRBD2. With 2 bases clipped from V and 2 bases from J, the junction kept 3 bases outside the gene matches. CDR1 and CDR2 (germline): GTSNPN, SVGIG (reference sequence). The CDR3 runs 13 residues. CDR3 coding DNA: TGTGCCTGGAGTACGGGGACTACCTACGAGCAGTACTTC. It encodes CAWSTGTTYEQYF.

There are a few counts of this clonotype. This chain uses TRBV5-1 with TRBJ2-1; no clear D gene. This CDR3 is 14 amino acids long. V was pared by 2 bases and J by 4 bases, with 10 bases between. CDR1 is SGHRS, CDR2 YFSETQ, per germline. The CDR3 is CASSFEAAYNEQFF. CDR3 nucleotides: TGCGCCAGCAGCTTCGAGGCCGCTTACAATGAGCAGTTCTTC. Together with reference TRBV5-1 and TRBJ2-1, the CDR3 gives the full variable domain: KAGVTQTPRYLIKTRGQQVTLSCSPISGHRSVSWYQQTPGQGLQFLFEYFSETQRNKGNFPGRFSGRQFSNSRSEMNVSTLELGDSALYLCASSFEAAYNEQFFGPGTRLTVL.

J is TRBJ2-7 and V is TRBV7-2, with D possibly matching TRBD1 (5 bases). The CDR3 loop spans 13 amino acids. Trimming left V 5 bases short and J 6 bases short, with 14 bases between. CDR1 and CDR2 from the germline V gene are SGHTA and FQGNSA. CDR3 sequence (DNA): TGTGCCAGCAGCCTGGGGCCCCGCCTCGAGCAGTACTTC. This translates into CASSLGPRLEQYF.

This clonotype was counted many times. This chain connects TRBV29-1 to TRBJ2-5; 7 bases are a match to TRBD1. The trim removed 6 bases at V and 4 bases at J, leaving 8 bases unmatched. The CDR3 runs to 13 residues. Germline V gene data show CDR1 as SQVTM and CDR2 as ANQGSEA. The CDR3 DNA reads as TGCAGCGTCCGGACAGGAGTTGGAGAGACCCAGTACTTC. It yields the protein CSVRTGVGETQYF.

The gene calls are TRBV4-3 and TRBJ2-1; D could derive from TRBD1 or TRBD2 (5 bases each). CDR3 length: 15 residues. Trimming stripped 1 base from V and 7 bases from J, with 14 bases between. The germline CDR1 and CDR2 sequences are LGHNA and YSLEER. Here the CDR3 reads CASSQGTGRGNEQFF. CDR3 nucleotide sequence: TGCGCCAGCAGCCAAGGGACGGGGCGAGGGAATGAGCAGTTCTTC.

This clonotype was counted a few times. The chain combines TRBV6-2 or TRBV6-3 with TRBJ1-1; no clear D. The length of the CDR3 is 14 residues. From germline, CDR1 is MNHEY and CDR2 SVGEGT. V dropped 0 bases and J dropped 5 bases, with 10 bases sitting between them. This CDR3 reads CASSYSSGRTEAFF. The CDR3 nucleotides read TGTGCCAGCAGTTACTCGAGTGGGAGAACTGAAGCTTTCTTT.

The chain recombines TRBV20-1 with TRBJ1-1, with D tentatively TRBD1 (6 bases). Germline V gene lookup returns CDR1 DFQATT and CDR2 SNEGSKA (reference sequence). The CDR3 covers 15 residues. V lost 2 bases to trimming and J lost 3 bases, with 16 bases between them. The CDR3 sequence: CSARWQQGSHTEAFF. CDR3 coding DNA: TGCAGTGCTAGATGGCAACAGGGCAGTCACACTGAAGCTTTCTTT.

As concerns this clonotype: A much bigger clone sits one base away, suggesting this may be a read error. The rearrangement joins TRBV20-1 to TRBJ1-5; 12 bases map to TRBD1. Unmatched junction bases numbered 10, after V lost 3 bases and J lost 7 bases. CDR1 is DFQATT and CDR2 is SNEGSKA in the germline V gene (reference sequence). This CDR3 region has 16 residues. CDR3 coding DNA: TGCAGTGCTAGCGATGGGACAGGGGGCTCCAAACAGCCCCAGCATTTT. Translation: CSASDGTGGSKQPQHF.

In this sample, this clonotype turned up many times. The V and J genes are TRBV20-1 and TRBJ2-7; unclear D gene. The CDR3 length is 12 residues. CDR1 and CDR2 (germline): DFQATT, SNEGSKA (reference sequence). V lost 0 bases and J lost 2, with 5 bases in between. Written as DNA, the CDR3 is TGCAGTGCTAGAGAGGTAGCCTACGAGCAGTACTTC. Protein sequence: CSAREVAYEQYF.

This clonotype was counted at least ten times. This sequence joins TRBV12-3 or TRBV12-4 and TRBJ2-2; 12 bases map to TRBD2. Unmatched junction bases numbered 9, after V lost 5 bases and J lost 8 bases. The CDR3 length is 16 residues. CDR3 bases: TGTGCCAGCAGTCCCCGGACTAGCGGGGTGGCAGGGGAGCTGTTTTTT. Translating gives CASSPRTSGVAGELFF.

This CDR3 is CASTQWRDSDQPQHF. CDR3 DNA: TGTGCCAGCACTCAATGGCGTGACAGCGATCAGCCCCAGCATTTT. This chain uses TRBV6-2 or TRBV6-3 with TRBJ1-5; D might be TRBD1 (5 bases). This CDR3 has 15 residues. The V end lost 7 bases, the J end lost 5 bases, and 18 bases lay between the germline ends. Germline lookup yields CDR1 MNHEY and CDR2 SVGEGT.

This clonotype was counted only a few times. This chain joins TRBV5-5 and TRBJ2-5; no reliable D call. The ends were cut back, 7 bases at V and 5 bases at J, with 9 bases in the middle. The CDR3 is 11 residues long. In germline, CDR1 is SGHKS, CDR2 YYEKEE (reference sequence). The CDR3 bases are TGTGCCAGCTGGGTTATGGAGACCCAGTACTTC. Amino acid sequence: CASWVMETQYF.